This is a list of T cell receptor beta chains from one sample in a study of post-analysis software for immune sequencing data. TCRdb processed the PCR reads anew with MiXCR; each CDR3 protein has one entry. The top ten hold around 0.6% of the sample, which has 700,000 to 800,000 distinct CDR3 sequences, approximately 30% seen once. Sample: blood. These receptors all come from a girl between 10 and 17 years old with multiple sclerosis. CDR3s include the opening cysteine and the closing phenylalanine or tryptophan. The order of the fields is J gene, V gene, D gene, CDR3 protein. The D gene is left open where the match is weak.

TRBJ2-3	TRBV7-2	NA	CASSFGQPGGDTQYF
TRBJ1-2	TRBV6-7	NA	CASRPRQNGYTF
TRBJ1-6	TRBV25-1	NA	CASSPTGFGSPLHF
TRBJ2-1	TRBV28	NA	CASSLSRNNEQFF
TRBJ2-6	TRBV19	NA	CASSMAATSGANVLTF
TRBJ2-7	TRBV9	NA	CASSSTDGPGYEQYF
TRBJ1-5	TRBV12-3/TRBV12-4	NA	CAITKLGSNQPQHF
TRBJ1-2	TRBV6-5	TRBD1	CASRVTGVSGYTF
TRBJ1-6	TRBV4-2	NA	CASSQDLGTALRGSPLHF
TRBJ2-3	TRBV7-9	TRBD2	CASIGASGRRGSTDTQYF
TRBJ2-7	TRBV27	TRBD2	CASSLRGGVPVAYEQYF
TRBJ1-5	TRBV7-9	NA	CANLGANQPQHF
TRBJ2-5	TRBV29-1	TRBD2	CSVGASGSTEETQYF
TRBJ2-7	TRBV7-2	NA	CASSLGLDRSSYEQYF
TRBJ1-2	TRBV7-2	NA	CASSLSNRPEGYTF
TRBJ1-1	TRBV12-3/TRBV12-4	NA	CASSSGLPEAFF
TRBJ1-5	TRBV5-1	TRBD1	CASSPSRDRGFNQPQHF
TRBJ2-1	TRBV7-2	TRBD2	CASSPTSGTTYNEQFF
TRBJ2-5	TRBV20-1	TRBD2	CSAAGTTWGETQYF
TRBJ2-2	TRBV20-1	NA	CSARVRNINTGELFF
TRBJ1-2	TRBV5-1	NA	CASSLSQTNYGYTF
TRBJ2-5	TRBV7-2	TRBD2	CASSLAPSGGGETQYF
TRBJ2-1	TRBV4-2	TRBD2	CASSQERGGQHNEQFF
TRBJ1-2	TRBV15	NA	CATSRDRNIRSNYGYTF
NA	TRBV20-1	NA	CSAARGGETQYF
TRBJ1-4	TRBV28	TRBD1	CASKGQGAGKLFF
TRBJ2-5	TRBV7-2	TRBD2	CASSNSGSRQETQYF
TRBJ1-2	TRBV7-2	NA	CASSTQGLEQGHYGYTF
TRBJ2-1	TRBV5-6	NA	CASSLAARTAHNERFF
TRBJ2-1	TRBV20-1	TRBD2	CSARALAGDTYNEQFF
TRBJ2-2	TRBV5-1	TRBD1	CASSTDRAGELFF
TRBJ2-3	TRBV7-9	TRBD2	CASSPNPHRGRPTDTQYF
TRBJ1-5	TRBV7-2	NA	CASSLVLGANQPQHF
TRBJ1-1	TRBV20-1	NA	CSASADGPEAFF
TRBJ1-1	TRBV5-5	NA	CASSLDSRVPEAFF
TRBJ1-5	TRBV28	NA	CASSFNGHSNQPQHF
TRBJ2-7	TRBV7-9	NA	CASSLVDGTYEQYF
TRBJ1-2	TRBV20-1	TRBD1	CSARVRDRGSYGYTF
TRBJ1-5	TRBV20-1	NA	CSARRRGGGFNQPQHF
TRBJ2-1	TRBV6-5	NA	CASSYSRSGKDYMGLFF
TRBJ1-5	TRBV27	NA	CASSLADNQPQHF
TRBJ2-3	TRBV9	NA	CASSADGGSTDTQYF
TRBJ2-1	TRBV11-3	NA	CASSATTYEQFF
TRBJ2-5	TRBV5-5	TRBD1	CASSLSGQTYQETQYF
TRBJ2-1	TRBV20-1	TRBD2	CSATTGLAGGHNEQFF
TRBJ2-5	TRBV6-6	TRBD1	CASSYLQGARQETQYF
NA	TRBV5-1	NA	CASSLGRRINLWVTQYF
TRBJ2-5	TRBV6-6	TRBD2	CASSYPPGLANNEQYF
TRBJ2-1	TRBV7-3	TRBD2	CASSLGQPRGGSGSPSYNEQFF
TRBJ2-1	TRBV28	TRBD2	CASSTREEGTHNEQFF
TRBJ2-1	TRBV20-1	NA	CSARDRVGQFF
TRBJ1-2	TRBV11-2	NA	CANSVWGPNYGYTF
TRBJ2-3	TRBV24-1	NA	CATSGWATGDTQYF
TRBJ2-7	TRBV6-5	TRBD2	CASRKRTSGSYEQYF
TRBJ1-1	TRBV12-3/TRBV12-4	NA	CANSFGENTEAFF
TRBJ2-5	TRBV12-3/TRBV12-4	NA	CASTSLQETQYF
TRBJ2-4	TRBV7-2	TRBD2	CASSSNPGGIGAKNIQYF
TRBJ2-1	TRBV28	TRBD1	CASSLSRGRYNEQFF